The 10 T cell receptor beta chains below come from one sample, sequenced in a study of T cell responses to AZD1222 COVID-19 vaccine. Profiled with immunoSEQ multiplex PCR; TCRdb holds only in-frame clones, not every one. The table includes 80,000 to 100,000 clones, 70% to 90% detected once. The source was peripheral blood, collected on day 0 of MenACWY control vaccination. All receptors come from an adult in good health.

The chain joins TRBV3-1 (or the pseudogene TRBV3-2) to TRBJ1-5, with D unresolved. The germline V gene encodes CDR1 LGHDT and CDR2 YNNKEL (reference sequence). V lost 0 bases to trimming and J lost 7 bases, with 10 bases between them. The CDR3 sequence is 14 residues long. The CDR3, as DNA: TGTGCCAGCAGCCAAGATGTCGCTGGCCAGCCCCAGCATTTT. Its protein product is CASSQDVAGQPQHF.

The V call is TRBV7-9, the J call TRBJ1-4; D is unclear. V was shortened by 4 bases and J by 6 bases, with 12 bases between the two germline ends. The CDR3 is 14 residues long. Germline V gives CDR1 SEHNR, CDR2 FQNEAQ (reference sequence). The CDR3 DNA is TGTGCCAGCAGCTCGGGGTTGGATTATGAAAAACTGTTTTTT. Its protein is CASSSGLDYEKLFF. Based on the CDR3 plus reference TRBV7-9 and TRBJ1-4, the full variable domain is DTGVSQNPRHKITKRGQNVTFRCDPISEHNRLYWYRQTLGQGPEFLTYFQNEAQLEKSRLLSDRFSAERPKGSFSTLEIQRTEQGDSAMYLCASSSGLDYEKLFFGSGTQLSVL.

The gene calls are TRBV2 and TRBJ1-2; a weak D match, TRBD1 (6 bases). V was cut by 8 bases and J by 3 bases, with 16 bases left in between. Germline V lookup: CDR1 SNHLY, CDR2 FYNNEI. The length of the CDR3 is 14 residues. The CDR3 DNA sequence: TGTGCCAGCGGGGGGTCAGGGGCGTACTATGGCTACACCTTC. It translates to CASGGSGAYYGYTF.

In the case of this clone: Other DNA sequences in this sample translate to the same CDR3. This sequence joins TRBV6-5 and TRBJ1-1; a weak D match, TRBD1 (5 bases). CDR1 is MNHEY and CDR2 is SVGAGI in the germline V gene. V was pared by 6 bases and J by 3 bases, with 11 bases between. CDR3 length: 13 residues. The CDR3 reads CASRPGPHTEAFF. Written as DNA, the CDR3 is TGTGCCAGCAGGCCAGGGCCGCACACTGAAGCTTTCTTT.

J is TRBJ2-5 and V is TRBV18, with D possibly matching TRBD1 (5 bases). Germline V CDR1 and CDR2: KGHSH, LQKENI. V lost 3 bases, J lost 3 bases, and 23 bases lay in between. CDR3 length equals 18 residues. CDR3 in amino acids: CASSPLPRQTWTKETQYF. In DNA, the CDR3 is TGTGCCAGCTCACCCCTCCCCCGGCAGACCTGGACAAAAGAGACCCAGTACTTC.

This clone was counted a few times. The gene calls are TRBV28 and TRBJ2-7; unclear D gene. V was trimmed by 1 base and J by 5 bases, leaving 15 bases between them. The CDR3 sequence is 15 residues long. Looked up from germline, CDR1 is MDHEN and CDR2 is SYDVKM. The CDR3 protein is CASSLSWGGRNEQYF. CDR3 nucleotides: TGTGCCAGCAGTTTATCTTGGGGTGGTCGGAACGAGCAGTACTTC.

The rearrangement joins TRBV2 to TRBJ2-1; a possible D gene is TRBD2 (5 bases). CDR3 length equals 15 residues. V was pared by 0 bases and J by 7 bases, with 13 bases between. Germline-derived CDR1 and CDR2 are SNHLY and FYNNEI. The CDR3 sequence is CASSEAPAGGNEQFF. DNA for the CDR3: TGTGCCAGCAGTGAAGCGCCGGCAGGAGGAAATGAGCAGTTCTTC.

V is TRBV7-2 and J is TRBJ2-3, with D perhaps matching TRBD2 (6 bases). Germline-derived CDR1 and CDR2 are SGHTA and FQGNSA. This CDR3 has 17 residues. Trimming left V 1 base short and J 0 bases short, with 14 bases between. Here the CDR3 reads CASSLVSGGTSTDTQYF. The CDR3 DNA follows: TGTGCCAGCAGCTTAGTTTCCGGGGGTACTAGCACAGATACGCAGTATTTT.

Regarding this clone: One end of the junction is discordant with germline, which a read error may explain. The CDR3 bases are TGTGCCAGCAGCGAAGACGGATTAAACTATGGCTACACCTTC. Protein: CASSEDGLNYGYTF. V and J are TRBV6-1 and TRBJ1-2, with D hard to call. Germline assignment: CDR1 MNHNS and CDR2 SASEGT. The CDR3 is made up of 14 amino acids.

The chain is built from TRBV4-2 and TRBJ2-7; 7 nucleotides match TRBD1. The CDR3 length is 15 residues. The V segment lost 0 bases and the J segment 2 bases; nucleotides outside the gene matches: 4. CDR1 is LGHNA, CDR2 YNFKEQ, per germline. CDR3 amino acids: CASSQDYRGTYEQYF. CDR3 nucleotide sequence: TGTGCCAGCAGCCAAGATTACAGGGGAACCTACGAGCAGTACTTC.